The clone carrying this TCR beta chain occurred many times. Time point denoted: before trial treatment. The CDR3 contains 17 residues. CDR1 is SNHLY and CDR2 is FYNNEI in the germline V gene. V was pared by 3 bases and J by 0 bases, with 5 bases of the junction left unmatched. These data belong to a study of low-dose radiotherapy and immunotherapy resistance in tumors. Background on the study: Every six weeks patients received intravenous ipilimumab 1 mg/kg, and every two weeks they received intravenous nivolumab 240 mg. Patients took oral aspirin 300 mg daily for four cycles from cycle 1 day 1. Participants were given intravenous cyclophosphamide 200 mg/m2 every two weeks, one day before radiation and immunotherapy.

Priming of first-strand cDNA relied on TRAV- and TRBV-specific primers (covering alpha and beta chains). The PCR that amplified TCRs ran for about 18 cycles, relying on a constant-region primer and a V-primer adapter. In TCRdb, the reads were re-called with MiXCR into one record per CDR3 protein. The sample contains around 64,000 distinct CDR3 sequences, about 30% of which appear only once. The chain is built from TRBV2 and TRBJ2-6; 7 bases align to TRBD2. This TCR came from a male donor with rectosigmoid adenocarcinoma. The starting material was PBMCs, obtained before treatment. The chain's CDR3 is CASSEGGDSSGANVLTF. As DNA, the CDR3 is TGTGCCAGCAGTGAGGGGGGGGACTCCTCTGGGGCCAACGTCCTGACTTTC.